What follows are 2 T cell receptor beta chains derived from one specimen sequenced in a study of Tregs in tolerant kidney transplant recipients. Libraries were prepared by immunoSEQ multiplex PCR; TCRdb keeps only in-frame clonotypes and omits some of them. The data hold about 120,000 clones, with roughly nine tenths observed a single time. The material sequenced was CD4+ T cells from blood. These receptors all stem from a human donor in good health.

This rearrangement joins TRBV7-6 to TRBJ2-1, with 13 positions matching TRBD2. Germline V gene sequence: CDR1 SGHVS, CDR2 FNYEAQ. J gave up 5 bases and V 1 base, and 8 bases lay outside the gene matches. This CDR3 comprises 18 residues. This chain's CDR3 is CASSLEFATSGGNNEQFF. In DNA, the CDR3 is TGTGCCAGCAGCTTAGAGTTCGCGACTAGCGGGGGGAACAATGAGCAGTTCTTC.

The CDR3 sequence: CASSLAGSSGANVLTF. The CDR3, as DNA: TGTGCCAGCAGCTTGGCAGGGAGCTCTGGGGCCAACGTCCTGACTTTC. This chain uses TRBV7-9 with TRBJ2-6, with D possibly being TRBD1 or TRBD2 (5 bases each). From germline, CDR1 is SEHNR and CDR2 FQNEAQ (reference sequence). V lost 3 bases to trimming and J lost 0 bases, with 9 bases between them. CDR3 size: 16 residues.